These 30 T cell receptor beta chains were sequenced from one sample in a study of T cell responses to AZD1222 COVID-19 vaccine. TCRdb keeps only in-frame clones here, not all; method: immunoSEQ multiplex PCR. The repertoire holds around 180,000 clones, approximately 90% seen once, with roughly a quarter in the top ten. The specimen comprised peripheral blood, sampled 28 days after the second AZD1222 dose. Source of these receptors: an adult who received the AZD1222 COVID-19 vaccine.

V and J are TRBV3-1 (or the pseudogene TRBV3-2) and TRBJ2-3, with TRBD1 identical over 8 bases. Germline lookup yields CDR1 LGHDT and CDR2 YNNKEL (reference sequence). The junction had 1 base not matched to a gene; V was cut back by 4 bases and J by 1 base. The CDR3 covers 14 residues. CDR3 sequence (DNA): TGTGCCAGCAGCCTGGGACAGGGCACAGATACGCAGTATTTT. It yields the protein CASSLGQGTDTQYF.

The CDR3 coding sequence is TGTGCCAGCAGCCCCGGAGCGGGGAAGAGCTCCTACGAGCAGTACTTC. Protein sequence: CASSPGAGKSSYEQYF. The chain uses TRBV5-4 and TRBJ2-7, with 7 bases aligning to TRBD2. Germline CDR1 is SGHNT and CDR2 is YYREEE (reference sequence). V shed 4 bases and J 0 bases; nucleotides not matched to a gene: 10. The CDR3 contains 16 residues. The variable domain in full, with the rest retrieved from reference TRBV5-4 and TRBJ2-7, is ETGVTQSPTHLIKTRGQQVTLRCSSQSGHNTVSWYQQALGQGPQFIFQYYREEENGRGNFPPRFSGLQFPNYSSELNVNALELDDSALYLCASSPGAGKSSYEQYFGPGTRLTVT.

The V call is TRBV4-2, the J call TRBJ2-2; TRBD2 matches 13 bases. The CDR3 sequence is 17 residues long. The germline V gene encodes CDR1 LGHNA and CDR2 YNFKEQ. J lost 0 bases, V lost 3 bases, and 1 base had no gene match. The CDR3: CASSQGTSGTNTGELFF. In nucleotides, the CDR3 is TGTGCCAGCAGCCAGGGGACTAGCGGGACGAACACCGGGGAGCTGTTTTTT.

The gene calls are TRBV29-1 and TRBJ1-1, with TRBD1 matching over 8 bases. This CDR3 spans 14 amino acids. Germline lookup yields CDR1 SQVTM and CDR2 ANQGSEA. The V and J ends lost 7 bases and 2 bases, in that order; junction bases with no gene match: 9. DNA of the CDR3: TGCAGCGGAGGACAGGGCATCAGAAACACTGAAGCTTTCTTT. It yields the protein CSGGQGIRNTEAFF.

The chain employs TRBV7-2 and TRBJ2-7, with TRBD1 identical over 9 bases. Germline V gives CDR1 SGHTA, CDR2 FQGNSA. V shed 5 bases and J 5 bases; nucleotides not matched to a gene: 4. The CDR3 covers 13 residues. CDR3 in amino acids: CASSRDRANEQYF. In DNA, the CDR3 is TGTGCCAGCAGCCGGGACAGGGCCAACGAGCAGTACTTC. Together with reference TRBV7-2 and TRBJ2-7, the CDR3 gives the full variable domain: GAGVSQSPSNKVTEKGKDVELRCDPISGHTALYWYRQSLGQGLEFLIYFQGNSAPDKSGLPSDRFSAERTGGSVSTLTIQRTQQEDSAVYLCASSRDRANEQYFGPGTRLTVT.

The rearrangement links TRBV10-3 to TRBJ1-5, with a possible D match to TRBD1 (5 bases). The CDR3 is 15 residues long. Trimming took 4 bases from V and 5 from J, leaving 15 bases between them. Germline CDR1 and CDR2: ENHRY and SYGVKD. The CDR3 nucleotides read TGTGCCATCAGTGCCGGTTTGGGGGAGGATCAGCCCCAGCATTTT. This gives the protein CAISAGLGEDQPQHF.

This clone was counted a few times. The chain employs TRBV5-1 and TRBJ1-2, with 9 bases lining up with TRBD1. Losses at the gene ends were 2 bases for V and 9 bases for J; bases not matched to a gene: 17. This CDR3 contains 17 residues. Germline CDR1 SGHRS, CDR2 YFSETQ. CDR3 sequence reads: CASSLGTGSVVALSYTF. In DNA, the CDR3 is TGCGCCAGCAGCTTAGGGACAGGGAGCGTGGTGGCTTTGAGCTACACCTTC.

V and J are TRBV19 and TRBJ1-1; a weak D match, TRBD1 (5 bases). Trimming cost V 5 bases and J 0 bases, with 10 bases left between them. The CDR3 covers 14 residues. Per germline, CDR1 LNHDA and CDR2 SQIVND (reference sequence). Here the CDR3 reads CASSPGLMNTEAFF. DNA of the CDR3: TGTGCCAGTAGTCCGGGACTAATGAACACTGAAGCTTTCTTT. Supplemented by reference TRBV19 and TRBJ1-1, the full variable domain reads DGGITQSPKYLFRKEGQNVTLSCEQNLNHDAMYWYRQDPGQGLRLIYYSQIVNDFQKGDIAEGYSVSREKKESFPLTVTSAQKNPTAFYLCASSPGLMNTEAFFGQGTRLTVV.

This sequence joins TRBV18 and TRBJ1-3; no firm D call. Trimming stripped 5 bases from V and 1 base from J, with 9 bases between. In germline, CDR1 is KGHSH, CDR2 LQKENI. CDR3 length: 14 residues. The CDR3 here is CASSADGSGNTIYF. CDR3 coding DNA: TGTGCCAGCTCAGCGGACGGTTCTGGAAACACCATATATTTT.

V gene TRBV19 combines with J gene TRBJ2-6; D is perhaps TRBD1 (6 bases). Germline V gene lookup returns CDR1 LNHDA and CDR2 SQIVND (reference sequence). The CDR3 contains 15 residues. Trimming took off 6 bases at V and 0 bases at J, with 9 bases between the two ends. The CDR3 DNA follows: TGTGCCAGTAGCCAGGGGAGCTCTGGGGCCAACGTCCTGACTTTC. Its protein is CASSQGSSGANVLTF.

This CDR3 is CASSMTKTYEQYF. CDR3 bases: TGTGCCAGTAGTATGACTAAAACCTACGAGCAGTACTTC. The chain is built from TRBV19 and TRBJ2-7; possible D gene TRBD2, 5 bases. Trimming removed 3 bases from V and 2 bases from J, with 8 bases in between. In germline, CDR1 is LNHDA, CDR2 SQIVND (reference sequence). The CDR3 runs 13 residues. Using reference TRBV19 and TRBJ2-7 for the parts outside the CDR3, the full variable domain is DGGITQSPKYLFRKEGQNVTLSCEQNLNHDAMYWYRQDPGQGLRLIYYSQIVNDFQKGDIAEGYSVSREKKESFPLTVTSAQKNPTAFYLCASSMTKTYEQYFGPGTRLTVT.

Here the CDR3 DNA reads TGTGCCACCAGTGACCCTGCTACAGGGACCGGTGAGCAGTTCTTC. It encodes CATSDPATGTGEQFF. The rearrangement uses TRBV24-1 and TRBJ2-1; a possible D gene is TRBD1 (6 bases). This CDR3 contains 15 residues. V lost 4 bases and J 9 bases, leaving 18 bases between the germline ends. The V gene's germline CDR1 is KGHDR and CDR2 SFDVKD.

The chain has TRBV19 and TRBJ1-2, with D possibly matching TRBD1 (5 bases). CDR1 and CDR2 from the germline V gene are LNHDA and SQIVND (reference sequence). This CDR3 region has 15 residues. The V gene lost 0 bases and the J gene lost 4 bases, with 12 bases spanning the gap. In nucleotides, the CDR3 is TGTGCCAGTAGTATAGATCTGAACAGGATCTATGGCTACACCTTC. Protein product: CASSIDLNRIYGYTF.

This sequence joins TRBV19 and TRBJ2-1; TRBD2 matches 13 bases. CDR1 is LNHDA, CDR2 SQIVND, per germline (reference sequence). The CDR3 contains 16 residues. The ends lost 5 bases at V and 10 bases at J; junction bases unmatched: 11. The CDR3 sequence is CASSPIRLAGGGEQFF. The CDR3 DNA reads as TGTGCCAGTAGTCCGATCAGACTAGCGGGAGGAGGGGAGCAGTTCTTC.

V gene TRBV7-3 combines with J gene TRBJ2-7; D is undetermined. V was pared by 3 bases and J by 2 bases, with 8 bases between. The CDR3 sequence is 13 residues long. Germline V gene lookup returns CDR1 SGHTA and CDR2 FQGTGA. CDR3 residues: CASSFDPAYEQYF. The DNA of the CDR3 is TGTGCCAGCAGCTTTGATCCGGCCTACGAGCAGTACTTC. Drawing the rest from reference TRBV7-3 and TRBJ2-7, the complete variable domain is GAGVSQTPSNKVTEKGKYVELRCDPISGHTALYWYRQSLGQGPEFLIYFQGTGAADDSGLPNDRFFAVRPEGSVSTLKIQRTERGDSAVYLCASSFDPAYEQYFGPGTRLTVT.

The chain couples TRBV20-1 to TRBJ2-7, with a tentative D call TRBD2 (6 bases). The CDR3 consists of 9 residues. Germline CDR1 DFQATT, CDR2 SNEGSKA (reference sequence). The CDR3 loop is CRTRGKQYF. The CDR3, as DNA: TGCAGGACTAGAGGGAAGCAGTACTTC.

The table lists this clone with a few counts. CDR3 coding DNA: TGTGCCAGCTCACCCAATGAGGACGCTAACTATGGCTACACCTTC. This translates into CASSPNEDANYGYTF. V gene TRBV18 combines with J gene TRBJ1-2; D uncertain. Trimming took off 3 bases at V and 0 bases at J, with 11 bases between the two ends. Per germline, CDR1 KGHSH and CDR2 LQKENI. The CDR3 consists of 15 residues.

A few counts support this clone. The chain recombines TRBV5-1 with TRBJ1-1; D may be TRBD1 (6 bases). This CDR3 contains 15 residues. Germline CDR1 and CDR2: SGHRS and YFSETQ. Trimming shortened V by 3 bases and J by 2 bases, and 14 bases separated the two germline ends. The CDR3 sequence: CASSSLGHINTEAFF. CDR3 DNA sequence: TGCGCCAGCAGCTCCCTGGGACACATAAACACTGAAGCTTTCTTT.

The chain is built from TRBV10-2 and TRBJ2-1; D not certain. The germline CDR1 and CDR2 sequences are WSHSY and SAAADI. This CDR3 is built from 14 residues. V lost 4 bases to trimming and J lost 10 bases, with 17 bases between them. CDR3 amino acids: CASSVVSSNREQFF. As DNA, the CDR3 is TGCGCCAGCAGTGTTGTATCATCAAACAGAGAGCAGTTCTTC.

The table lists this clone with a count of one. The rearrangement joins TRBV9 to TRBJ2-4, with D perhaps TRBD1 or TRBD2 (5 bases each). V lost 3 bases and J 1 base, leaving 17 bases between the germline ends. The CDR3 has 17 residues. Germline V gives CDR1 SGDLS, CDR2 YYNGEE. Written as DNA, the CDR3 is TGTGCCAGCAGCGCCTCCGGGACGGGACCCGCCAAAAACATTCAGTACTTC. Protein product: CASSASGTGPAKNIQYF.

The chain uses TRBV19 and TRBJ1-5, with 10 bases aligning to TRBD1. With 7 bases clipped from V and 3 bases from J, the junction kept 6 bases outside the gene matches. CDR3 length equals 15 residues. In germline, CDR1 is LNHDA, CDR2 SQIVND (reference sequence). The CDR3 region has the DNA TGTGCCAGTACCTTGGACAGGGGGTTCAATCAGCCCCAGCATTTT. Residues: CASTLDRGFNQPQHF. Full variable domain (outside the CDR3, taken from reference TRBV19 and TRBJ1-5): DGGITQSPKYLFRKEGQNVTLSCEQNLNHDAMYWYRQDPGQGLRLIYYSQIVNDFQKGDIAEGYSVSREKKESFPLTVTSAQKNPTAFYLCASTLDRGFNQPQHFGDGTRLSIL.

For the CDR3, the DNA is TGTGCCAGCACCACCGCTAGCGGGGGCTCCCGGACCCAGTACTTC. This codes for CASTTASGGSRTQYF. The gene calls are TRBV7-9 and TRBJ2-5, with 10 bases fitting TRBD2. Germline CDR1 SEHNR, CDR2 FQNEAQ (reference sequence). V shed 7 bases and J 7 bases; nucleotides not matched to a gene: 12. This CDR3 comprises 15 residues. Filled out from reference TRBV7-9 and TRBJ2-5, the complete variable domain reads DTGVSQNPRHKITKRGQNVTFRCDPISEHNRLYWYRQTLGQGPEFLTYFQNEAQLEKSRLLSDRFSAERPKGSFSTLEIQRTEQGDSAMYLCASTTASGGSRTQYFGPGTRLLVL.

The gene calls are TRBV7-2 and TRBJ2-5, with 11 bases lining up with TRBD2. J was trimmed by 4 bases and V by 3 bases; bases with no gene match: 13. The CDR3 spans 18 residues. Germline CDR1 reads SGHTA; CDR2 reads FQGNSA. Here the CDR3 DNA reads TGTGCCAGCAGCTTGCGTCGTAGCGGGAGGGTGGGGGTAGAGACCCAGTACTTC. Protein sequence: CASSLRRSGRVGVETQYF.

A few counts support this clone. The chain combines TRBV16 with TRBJ2-7; tentative D call: TRBD1 (5 bases). The CDR3 spans 15 residues. V was trimmed by 0 bases and J by 3 bases, leaving 12 bases between them. The germline V gene encodes CDR1 KGHSY and CDR2 FQNENV. This CDR3 is CASSQSGQKFYEQYF. CDR3 coding DNA: TGTGCCAGCAGCCAATCGGGGCAGAAGTTCTACGAGCAGTACTTC.

This rearrangement joins TRBV14 to TRBJ2-5; TRBD2 aligns across 12 bases. Germline V gives CDR1 SGHDN, CDR2 FVKESK. V shed 0 bases, J shed 0 bases, and the junction held 5 bases outside the gene matches. This CDR3 region has 18 residues. The CDR3 DNA reads as TGTGCCAGCAGCCAAGAGAGACTAGCGGGAGACTACCAAGAGACCCAGTACTTC. Encoded protein: CASSQERLAGDYQETQYF.

This clone was picked up a small number of times. Written as DNA, the CDR3 is TGCGCCAGCAGCTTACCCCAGCTCACAGATACGCAGTATTTT. Amino acid sequence: CASSLPQLTDTQYF. The rearrangement joins TRBV5-1 to TRBJ2-3; D is uncertain. The ends were cut back, 2 bases at V and 2 bases at J, with 9 bases in the middle. CDR1 and CDR2 (germline): SGHRS, YFSETQ. The CDR3 length is 14 residues.

The chain couples TRBV5-4 to TRBJ1-2; perhaps TRBD1 as D (5 bases). CDR1 SGHNT and CDR2 YYREEE come from the germline V gene (reference sequence). The CDR3 is 13 amino acids. V lost 3 bases and J lost 4, with 10 bases in between. CDR3 residues: CASSSKGTYGYTF. The CDR3, as DNA: TGTGCCAGCAGCTCCAAAGGGACCTATGGCTACACCTTC.

V and J are TRBV4-1 and TRBJ2-7; 10 nucleotides align to TRBD2. CDR3 length: 15 amino acids. The ends lost 4 bases at V and 7 bases at J; junction bases unmatched: 10. Germline V lookup: CDR1 MGHRA, CDR2 YSYEKL. The CDR3 DNA follows: TGCGCCAGCAGCCCCGGACTAGCGGAGCCGCGGGAGCAGTACTTC. Its protein product is CASSPGLAEPREQYF.

The chain employs TRBV5-6 and TRBJ2-5; D remains ambiguous. The CDR3 has 13 amino acids. With 0 bases removed from V and 1 base from J, the gap between germline ends came to 4 bases. Germline CDR1 SGHDT, CDR2 YYEEEE. The CDR3 DNA follows: TGTGCCAGCAGCTTGGGACTCCAAGAGACCCAGTACTTC. Translated, it gives CASSLGLQETQYF.

V and J are TRBV28 and TRBJ2-1; the match to TRBD2 covers 12 bases. Germline V gives CDR1 MDHEN, CDR2 SYDVKM. The length of the CDR3 is 14 residues. The junction had 4 bases not matched to a gene; V was cut back by 6 bases and J by 7 bases. The CDR3: CASRTSGSLNEQFF. The CDR3 DNA follows: TGTGCCAGCAGGACTAGCGGGAGCTTGAATGAGCAGTTCTTC.